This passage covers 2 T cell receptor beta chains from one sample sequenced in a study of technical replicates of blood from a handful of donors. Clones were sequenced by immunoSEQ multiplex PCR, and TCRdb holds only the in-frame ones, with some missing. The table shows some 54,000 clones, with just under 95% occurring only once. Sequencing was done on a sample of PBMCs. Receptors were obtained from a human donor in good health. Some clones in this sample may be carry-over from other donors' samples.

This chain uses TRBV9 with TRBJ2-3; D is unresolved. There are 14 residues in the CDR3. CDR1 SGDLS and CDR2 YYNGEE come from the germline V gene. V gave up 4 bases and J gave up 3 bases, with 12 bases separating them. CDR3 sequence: CASSREPSTDTQYF. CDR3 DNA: TGTGCCAGCAGCCGAGAACCCTCAACAGATACGCAGTATTTT.

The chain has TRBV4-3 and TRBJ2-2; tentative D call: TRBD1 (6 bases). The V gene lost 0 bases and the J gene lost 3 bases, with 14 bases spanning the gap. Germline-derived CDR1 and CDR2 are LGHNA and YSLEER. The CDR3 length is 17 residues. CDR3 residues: CASSQDFAGEYTGELFF. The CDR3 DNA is TGCGCCAGCAGCCAAGATTTTGCAGGGGAGTACACCGGGGAGCTGTTTTTT.